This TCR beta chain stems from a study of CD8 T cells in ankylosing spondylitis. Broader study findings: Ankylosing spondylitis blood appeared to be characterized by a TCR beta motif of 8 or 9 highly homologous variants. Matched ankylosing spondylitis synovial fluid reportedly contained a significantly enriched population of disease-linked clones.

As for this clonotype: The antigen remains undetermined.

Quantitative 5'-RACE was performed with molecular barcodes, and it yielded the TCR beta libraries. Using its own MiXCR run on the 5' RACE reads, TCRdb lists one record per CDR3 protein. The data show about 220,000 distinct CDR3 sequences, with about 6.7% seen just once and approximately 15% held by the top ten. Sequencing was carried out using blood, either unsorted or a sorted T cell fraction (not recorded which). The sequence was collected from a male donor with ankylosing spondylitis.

CDR3 DNA sequence: TGTGCCACCTTTACCCCCGACATGGAATTGGGCACAGATACGCAGTATTTT. This sequence encodes CATFTPDMELGTDTQYF. The chain has TRBV6-4 and TRBJ2-3, with D unresolved. CDR3 length: 17 amino acids. V was cut by 10 bases and J by 1 base, with 24 bases left in between. Looked up from germline, CDR1 is MRHNA and CDR2 is SNTAGT.